A single sample gave rise to the 24 T cell receptor beta chains below, sequenced in a study of blood T cell repertoires in COVID-19. Libraries were prepared by immunoSEQ multiplex PCR; TCRdb keeps only in-frame clonotypes and omits some of them. The repertoire consists of some 100,000 clones, with approximately 92% occurring once and the leading ten covering around 5.8%. Sequencing was done on a sample of peripheral blood. The source is a man between 50 and 59 years old with active COVID-19.

This chain connects TRBV7-8 to TRBJ2-3; TRBD2 aligns across 8 bases. CDR3 length equals 16 residues. J lost 6 bases, V lost 1 base, and 9 bases had no gene match. CDR1 is SGHVS and CDR2 is FQNEAQ in the germline V gene. The CDR3: CASSLVTGRATDTQYF. For the CDR3, the DNA is TGTGCCAGCAGCTTAGTTACCGGGAGGGCCACCGATACGCAGTATTTT.

This clone was picked up one time. This rearrangement joins TRBV6-5 to TRBJ1-1; D gene unclear. Trimming took 0 bases from V and 4 from J, leaving 15 bases between them. This CDR3 is 16 amino acids long. The V gene's germline CDR1 is MNHEY and CDR2 SVGAGI. The chain's CDR3 is CASSYSTLVGSTEAFF. The CDR3 DNA reads as TGTGCCAGCAGTTACTCGACCTTAGTAGGGAGCACTGAAGCTTTCTTT.

For this clone: A junction boundary mismatches the germline segment, possibly from a read error. The chain carries TRBV5-1 and TRBJ1-2; D is undetermined. Germline-derived CDR1 and CDR2 are SGHRS and YFSETQ. This CDR3 contains 13 residues. CDR3 region: CASSSGVGYGYTF. The CDR3 DNA reads TGCGCCAGCAGCTCCGGGGTTGGCTATGGATACACCTTC.

This chain joins TRBV6-5 and TRBJ2-3; TRBD1 matches 10 bases. There are 14 residues in the CDR3. In germline, CDR1 is MNHEY, CDR2 SVGAGI. V shed 11 bases and J 6 bases; nucleotides not matched to a gene: 11. CDR3 DNA sequence: TGTGCCTCGTCGACAGGGGGCAGGACCGATACGCAGTATTTT. Translated, it gives CASSTGGRTDTQYF.

V and J are TRBV6-5 and TRBJ1-4; the D is unclear. Trimming cost V 5 bases and J 0 bases, with 7 bases left between them. From germline, CDR1 is MNHEY and CDR2 SVGAGI. The length of the CDR3 is 14 residues. CDR3 loop: CASSPTATNEKLFF. The CDR3 coding sequence is TGTGCCAGCAGTCCGACTGCAACTAATGAAAAACTGTTTTTT.

The genes are TRBV30 and TRBJ1-6; tentatively, D is TRBD1 (6 bases). Trimming shortened V by 4 bases and J by 7 bases, and 14 bases separated the two germline ends. CDR3 length: 14 amino acids. Germline V gene data show CDR1 as GTSNPN and CDR2 as SVGIG (reference sequence). This CDR3 reads CAWNRASSNSPLHF. Here the CDR3 DNA reads TGTGCCTGGAACAGGGCTTCAAGCAATTCACCCCTCCACTTT. Drawing the rest from reference TRBV30 and TRBJ1-6, the complete variable domain is SQTIHQWPATLVQPVGSPLSLECTVEGTSNPNLYWYRQAAGRGLQLLFYSVGIGQISSEVPQNLSASRPQDRQFILSSKKLLLSDSGFYLCAWNRASSNSPLHFGNGTRLTVT.

The rearrangement links TRBV28 to TRBJ1-1; 9 bases agree with TRBD1. The CDR3 covers 15 residues. Trimming at V came to 5 bases and at J to 5 bases, leaving 9 bases not matched to a gene. The germline V gene has CDR1 MDHEN and CDR2 SYDVKM. The CDR3 protein is CASSGAGTGRTEAFF. The DNA of the CDR3 is TGTGCCAGCAGTGGGGCCGGGACAGGGAGAACTGAAGCTTTCTTT.

The chain couples TRBV7-2 to TRBJ1-4, with TRBD1 as a possible D gene (5 bases). This CDR3 contains 15 residues. V lost 6 bases, J lost 8 bases, and 19 bases lay in between. Per germline, CDR1 SGHTA and CDR2 FQGNSA. This CDR3 is CASSPLGGGREKLFF. The DNA of the CDR3 is TGTGCCAGCAGTCCCCTGGGGGGGGGAAGAGAAAAACTGTTTTTT. The full variable domain, its missing parts supplied by reference TRBV7-2 and TRBJ1-4, is GAGVSQSPSNKVTEKGKDVELRCDPISGHTALYWYRQSLGQGLEFLIYFQGNSAPDKSGLPSDRFSAERTGGSVSTLTIQRTQQEDSAVYLCASSPLGGGREKLFFGSGTQLSVL.

The V and J genes are TRBV6-5 and TRBJ2-1; 8 nucleotides match TRBD2. V lost 6 bases and J lost 8; bases outside the gene matches: 12. CDR1 and CDR2 (germline): MNHEY, SVGAGI. This CDR3 has 15 amino acids. CDR3 sequence: CASRALADGLHEQFF. The CDR3 DNA sequence: TGTGCCAGCAGAGCACTAGCGGACGGACTCCATGAGCAGTTCTTC.

This rearrangement joins TRBV5-4 to TRBJ2-7; TRBD1 agrees at 10 bases. CDR1 SGHNT and CDR2 YYREEE come from the germline V gene (reference sequence). This CDR3 is built from 15 residues. The J segment lost 4 bases and the V segment lost 4 bases, leaving 8 bases of the junction unmatched. Written as DNA, the CDR3 is TGTGCCAGCAGCCTATCAGGGACAGGGGCGTACGAGCAGTACTTC. Translation gives CASSLSGTGAYEQYF.

This sequence joins TRBV24-1 and TRBJ2-1; maybe TRBD2 (6 bases). Germline-derived CDR1 and CDR2 are KGHDR and SFDVKD. The CDR3 is made up of 16 amino acids. Trimming removed 3 bases from V and 2 bases from J, with 13 bases in between. The CDR3 reads CATSDQAGGTYNEQFF. In DNA, the CDR3 is TGTGCCACCAGTGATCAAGCAGGCGGGACCTACAATGAGCAGTTCTTC.

This chain uses TRBV19 with TRBJ2-7, with 10 bases fitting TRBD1. The ends lost 5 bases at V and 4 bases at J; junction bases unmatched: 11. The CDR3 is 16 residues long. CDR1 is LNHDA, CDR2 SQIVND, per germline (reference sequence). The CDR3 loop reads CASSRTAGTGEYEQYF. The CDR3 coding sequence is TGTGCCAGTAGTCGGACGGCCGGGACAGGGGAGTACGAGCAGTACTTC.

This clone was seen just once. The rearrangement uses TRBV4-1 and TRBJ1-5; D is ambiguous. The V gene's germline CDR1 is MGHRA and CDR2 YSYEKL. The CDR3 totals 15 residues. V was shortened by 2 bases and J by 6 bases, with 14 bases between the two germline ends. CDR3 DNA: TGCGCCAGCAGCCAACTAATCCTCGAAACTCAGCCCCAGCATTTT. Residues: CASSQLILETQPQHF.

The chain links TRBV18 to TRBJ2-1, with 9 bases that match TRBD2. Germline V gene lookup returns CDR1 KGHSH and CDR2 LQKENI. Germline trimming cut 5 bases from V and 5 bases from J; bases unmatched to any gene: 4. This CDR3 comprises 14 residues. The CDR3 protein is CASSLLAGNNEQFF. The DNA of the CDR3 is TGTGCCAGCTCATTGCTAGCGGGGAACAATGAGCAGTTCTTC.

The rearrangement joins TRBV5-6 to TRBJ1-6, with 10 nucleotides matching TRBD1. The length of the CDR3 is 15 residues. The ends lost 4 bases at V and 7 bases at J; junction bases unmatched: 5. Germline lookup yields CDR1 SGHDT and CDR2 YYEEEE. The CDR3 DNA sequence: TGTGCCAGCAGCGGGCAGGACAGGGGGAATTCACCCCTCCACTTT. Its protein product is CASSGQDRGNSPLHF.

The J gene is TRBJ2-2, the V gene TRBV12-3 or TRBV12-4, with D hard to call. The CDR3 is 13 amino acids. V lost 7 bases, J lost 0 bases, and 6 bases lay in between. The CDR3 DNA is TGTGCCAGCACCGACACGAACACCGGGGAGCTGTTTTTT. The encoded protein is CASTDTNTGELFF.

The CDR3 reads CASSSQAPYEQYF. CDR3 nucleotide sequence: TGCGCCAGCAGCTCTCAGGCCCCCTACGAGCAGTACTTC. The V gene is TRBV5-1, the J gene TRBJ2-7; D uncertain. V shed 3 bases and J shed 2 bases, with 9 bases lying between them. CDR1 is SGHRS, CDR2 YFSETQ, per germline. The length of the CDR3 is 13 residues.

The J gene is TRBJ1-5, the V gene TRBV19; D is ambiguous. The CDR3 sequence is 14 residues long. CDR1 and CDR2 from the germline V gene are LNHDA and SQIVND (reference sequence). Between the trimmed V and J ends, which lost 10 bases and 3 bases, there was a span of 16 bases. CDR3 region: CATRNWADNQPQHF. The CDR3 DNA reads TGTGCCACTAGGAATTGGGCCGACAATCAGCCCCAGCATTTT.

The chain joins TRBV10-2 to TRBJ2-1, with D perhaps matching TRBD2 (5 bases). Trimming pared 4 bases from V and 7 bases from J, leaving 8 bases between. The CDR3 contains 12 residues. Germline-derived CDR1 and CDR2 are WSHSY and SAAADI. CDR3 protein: CASSGGGNEQFF. The CDR3 nucleotides read TGCGCCAGCAGTGGAGGCGGGAATGAGCAGTTCTTC.

The chain recombines TRBV6-4 with TRBJ2-3; 8 positions match TRBD1. V lost 5 bases and J lost 4; bases outside the gene matches: 5. Germline V gene sequence: CDR1 MRHNA, CDR2 SNTAGT. There are 14 residues in the CDR3. This CDR3 is CASSLDRAADTQYF. CDR3 nucleotides: TGTGCCAGCAGTCTGGACAGGGCTGCAGATACGCAGTATTTT.

The chain employs TRBV5-4 and TRBJ2-3; TRBD1 agrees at 7 bases. The CDR3 sequence is 16 residues long. Germline V lookup: CDR1 SGHNT, CDR2 YYREEE (reference sequence). V lost 3 bases to trimming and J lost 0 bases; unmatched junction nucleotides: 7. CDR3 in amino acids: CASSSKDRASTDTQYF. The DNA of the CDR3 is TGTGCCAGCAGCTCGAAAGACAGGGCTAGCACAGATACGCAGTATTTT.

CDR3 sequence reads: CASSFDLAGAYEQYF. CDR3 in DNA: TGTGCCAGCAGCTTCGATCTAGCGGGCGCCTACGAGCAGTACTTC. The chain recombines TRBV11-2 with TRBJ2-7, with 8 positions matching TRBD2. With 3 bases clipped from V and 2 bases from J, the junction kept 6 bases outside the gene matches. CDR3 length equals 15 residues. Germline lookup yields CDR1 SGHAT and CDR2 FQNNGV.

The CDR3 loop reads CASSYSGGLYGYTF. For the CDR3, the DNA is TGTGCCAGCAGTTACTCCGGGGGACTATATGGCTACACCTTC. V is TRBV6-5 and J is TRBJ1-2, with D perhaps matching TRBD1 (5 bases). The CDR3 length is 14 residues. Trimming removed 0 bases from V and 5 bases from J, with 10 bases in between. Per germline, CDR1 MNHEY and CDR2 SVGAGI.

The chain has TRBV15 and TRBJ1-2, with D unresolved. V was clipped by 2 bases and J by 8 bases, with 18 bases between them. The CDR3 runs to 15 residues. CDR1 and CDR2 from the germline V gene are LNHNV and YYDKDF (reference sequence). The CDR3 spells CATSRSPPAGGGYTF. CDR3 bases: TGTGCCACCAGCAGATCCCCCCCGGCCGGAGGCGGCTACACCTTC. Together with reference TRBV15 and TRBJ1-2, the CDR3 gives the full variable domain: DAMVIQNPRYQVTQFGKPVTLSCSQTLNHNVMYWYQQKSSQAPKLLFHYYDKDFNNEADTPDNFQSRRPNTSFCFLDIRSPGLGDTAMYLCATSRSPPAGGGYTFGSGTRLTVV.